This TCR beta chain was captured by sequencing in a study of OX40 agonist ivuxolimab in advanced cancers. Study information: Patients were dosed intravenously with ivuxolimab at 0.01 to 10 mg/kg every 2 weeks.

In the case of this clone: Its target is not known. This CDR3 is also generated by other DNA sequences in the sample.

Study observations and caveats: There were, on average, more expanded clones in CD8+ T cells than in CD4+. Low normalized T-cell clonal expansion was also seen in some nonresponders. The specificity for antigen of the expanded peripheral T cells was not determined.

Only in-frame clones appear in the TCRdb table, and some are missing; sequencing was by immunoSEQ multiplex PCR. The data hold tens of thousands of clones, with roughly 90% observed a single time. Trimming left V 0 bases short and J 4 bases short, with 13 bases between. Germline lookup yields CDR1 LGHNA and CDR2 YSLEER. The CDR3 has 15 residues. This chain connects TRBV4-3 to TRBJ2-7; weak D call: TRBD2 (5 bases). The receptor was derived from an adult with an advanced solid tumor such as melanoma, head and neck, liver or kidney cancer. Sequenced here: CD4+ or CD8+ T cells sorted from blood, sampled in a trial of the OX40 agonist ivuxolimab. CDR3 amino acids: CASSQERMLAYEQYF. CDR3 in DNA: TGCGCCAGCAGCCAAGAAAGGATGCTAGCTTACGAGCAGTACTTC.